This T cell receptor beta chain was profiled in a study of blood T cell repertoires in COVID-19. TCRdb's copy holds only in-frame clones and misses some; the assay was immunoSEQ multiplex PCR. The sample lists 20,000 or so clones, roughly 85% occurring once. This clone is classed as large (0.1 to 1%). This CDR3 comprises 18 residues. V lost 6 bases to trimming and J lost 2 bases; unmatched junction nucleotides: 15. Germline V gene lookup returns CDR1 SNHLY and CDR2 FYNNEI. V gene TRBV2 combines with J gene TRBJ2-1; 8 bases agree with TRBD2. The TCR originated in a man older than 75 with acute or convalescent COVID-19. Sample: peripheral blood. The CDR3 nucleotides are TGTGCCAGCAGCGTCGACGAAATAGCGGGGTTGACCTACAATGAGCAGTTCTTC. This translates into CASSVDEIAGLTYNEQFF.